A selection of T cell receptor beta chains follows, all from one sample in a study of cytomegalovirus exposure and HLA in healthy donors. Measured with immunoSEQ multiplex PCR; TCRdb has only the in-frame clones, and not every one. The sample has some 150,000 clones, about 91% seen once. Sequencing was carried out using PBMCs. These receptors originate from a woman between 18 and 30 years old in good health and CMV-seropositive. The CDR3 runs from the conserved cysteine through the conserved F or W. Each record gives: D gene, V gene, J gene, CDR3 DNA, CDR3 protein. The D gene is left open where the match is weak.

>TRBD1|TRBV28|TRBJ1-1
TGTGCCAGCAGACCGTACAGGGGGGGCAACACTGAAGCTTTCTTT
CASRPYRGGNTEAFF
>-|TRBV5-1|TRBJ2-1
TGCGCCAGCAGCTTGGTAGGTCCGGGATCCTACAATGAGCAGTTCTTC
CASSLVGPGSYNEQFF
>-|TRBV11-2|TRBJ2-7
TGTGCCAGCAGCGCCCCCGGGCGAGGGTACGAGCAGTACTTC
CASSAPGRGYEQYF
>-|TRBV19|TRBJ2-7
TGTGCCAGTAGCCCTGAGGGGACTTACTACGAGCAGTACTTC
CASSPEGTYYEQYF
>-|TRBV5-1|TRBJ2-7
TGCGCCAGCAGCAACAGGATTCTTCAATCATCCTACGAGCAGTACTTC
CASSNRILQSSYEQYF
>TRBD2|TRBV10-2|TRBJ2-1
TGCGCCAGCAAGACTAGCGGGACGGATGAGCAGTTCTTC
CASKTSGTDEQFF
>TRBD1|TRBV5-1|TRBJ2-1
TGCGCCAGCAGCCCTATGTGGACAGGGGTTAGCTACAATGAGCAGTTCTTC
CASSPMWTGVSYNEQFF
>-|TRBV29-1|TRBJ2-4
TGCAGCGGGACTATAGCATCCCTTGAGTACTTC
CSGTIASLEYF
>TRBD1|TRBV27|TRBJ1-4
TGTGCCAGCAGTTTCAGGACAGGGGGCGCAGGTGAAAAACTGTTTTTT
CASSFRTGGAGEKLFF
>TRBD1|TRBV7-2|TRBJ1-2
TGTGCCAGCAGCCGCAGCCAGGGGGTTTACTATGGCTACACCTTC
CASSRSQGVYYGYTF
>-|TRBV2|TRBJ2-3
TGTGCCAGCAGTTTGACACTGGGCACGCAGTATTTT
CASSLTLGTQYF
>-|TRBV28|TRBJ2-2
TGTGCCAGCAGTTTCGGAGGGGCAAACACCGGGGAGCTGTTTTTT
CASSFGGANTGELFF
>TRBD2|TRBV6-5|TRBJ2-3
TGTGCCAGCAGTTACGGACTAGCGAAGACAGATACGCAGTATTTT
CASSYGLAKTDTQYF
>-|TRBV5-6|TRBJ1-2
TGTGCCAGCAGCTCGACTAGGTCGGGGGGCTACACCTTC
CASSSTRSGGYTF
>TRBD2|TRBV5-1|TRBJ2-7
TGCGCCAGCAGTTCTAGCGGGAGACTCCACGAGCAGTACTTC
CASSSSGRLHEQYF
>-|TRBV15|TRBJ1-2
TGTGCCACCAGCGGGGGAGGGTGGGGATATGGCTACACCTTC
CATSGGGWGYGYTF
>-|TRBV11-1|TRBJ1-2
TGTGCCAGCAGCTTAAACAGCCAAGCTGGTGGCTACACCTTC
CASSLNSQAGGYTF
>-|TRBV30|TRBJ1-2
TGTGCCTGGAGTTTTCAGCAAGGCAGGTTGAACTATGGCTACACCTTC
CAWSFQQGRLNYGYTF